The 8 T cell receptor beta chains below were found in one sample sequenced in a study of blood T cell repertoires in COVID-19 (dated by TCRdb to 2018 to 2021). Libraries were made using the immunoSEQ multiplex PCR assay. The immuneACCESS repertoire file appears here via TCRdb, limited to in-frame rearrangements. These files lack a portion of the clones; in checked studies, under half of the deficit traces to unresolved V genes, and the cause of the others is not known. The sample has around 300,000 clones on record, almost 90% of them singletons. Around 1.7% of the sample lies in the top ten. The sequenced sample was PBMCs or T cells enriched from blood (not recorded which). The receptors stem from a young woman with acute COVID-19.

This clone showed up just once. This sequence joins TRBV6-5 and TRBJ1-1, with a tentative D call TRBD1 (6 bases). The CDR3 runs to 16 residues. Germline loops: CDR1 MNHEY, CDR2 SVGAGI. V was shortened by 2 bases and J by 7 bases, with 20 bases between the two germline ends. The CDR3 sequence: CASSYSQGIVTGEAFF. CDR3 nucleotides: TGTGCCAGCAGTTACAGCCAGGGGATTGTAACAGGTGAAGCTTTCTTT.

Comment on this clone: Other DNA sequences of this sample code for an identical CDR3. The chain links TRBV19 to TRBJ2-7, with 7 nucleotides matching TRBD1. This CDR3 is 13 amino acids long. Trimming cost V 5 bases and J 4 bases; bases outside gene matches: 5. CDR1 and CDR2 (germline): LNHDA, SQIVND (reference sequence). The CDR3 is CASSPGTAYEQYF. CDR3 bases: TGTGCCAGTAGTCCCGGGACAGCTTACGAGCAGTACTTC.

V gene TRBV19 combines with J gene TRBJ1-2; D perhaps matches TRBD1 (5 bases). V shed 6 bases and J shed 4 bases, with 12 bases lying between them. CDR3 length equals 13 residues. CDR1 and CDR2 from the germline V gene are LNHDA and SQIVND (reference sequence). The CDR3 bases are TGTGCCAGTAGCCTAACGGGGGGCTATGGCTACACCTTC. Encoded protein: CASSLTGGYGYTF.

The V call is TRBV18, the J call TRBJ2-1, with TRBD2 identical over 11 bases. CDR3 length equals 19 residues. The V and J ends lost 2 bases and 2 bases, in that order; junction bases with no gene match: 11. The germline V gene has CDR1 KGHSH and CDR2 LQKENI. The CDR3, as DNA: TGTGCCAGCTCACCAAGCCGCCCGGGACTAGCGGAGACCTACAATGAGCAGTTCTTC. Amino acids: CASSPSRPGLAETYNEQFF.

The V call is TRBV2, the J call TRBJ2-2; no reliable D call. Germline loops: CDR1 SNHLY, CDR2 FYNNEI. V lost 6 bases, J lost 6 bases, and 8 bases lay in between. The CDR3 runs to 12 residues. Written as DNA, the CDR3 is TGTGCCAGCAGAGCCGGGTCCGGGGAGCTGTTTTTT. This sequence encodes CASRAGSGELFF.

V is TRBV5-6 and J is TRBJ2-1, with 10 nucleotides matching TRBD2. Germline assignment: CDR1 SGHDT and CDR2 YYEEEE. V shed 6 bases and J 5 bases; nucleotides not matched to a gene: 5. This CDR3 is built from 14 residues. CDR3 sequence (DNA): TGTGCCAGCAAAAGGACTAGCGGAAACAATGAGCAGTTCTTC. Protein product: CASKRTSGNNEQFF.

This sequence joins TRBV7-8 and TRBJ1-5; D not certain. Between the trimmed V and J ends, which lost 0 bases and 6 bases, there was a span of 12 bases. The CDR3 contains 15 residues. The germline V gene encodes CDR1 SGHVS and CDR2 FQNEAQ. CDR3 DNA: TGTGCCAGCAGCTTAGCGCTAGAGGGTCGTCAGCCCCAGCATTTT. The encoded protein is CASSLALEGRQPQHF.

This chain uses TRBV28 with TRBJ1-2; no clear D gene. V lost 11 bases and J lost 0, with 16 bases in between. CDR3 length: 14 residues. Germline values: CDR1 MDHEN, CDR2 SYDVKM. This CDR3 reads CASYDSKANYGYTF. As DNA, the CDR3 is TGTGCCTCCTACGATAGCAAAGCTAACTATGGCTACACCTTC.